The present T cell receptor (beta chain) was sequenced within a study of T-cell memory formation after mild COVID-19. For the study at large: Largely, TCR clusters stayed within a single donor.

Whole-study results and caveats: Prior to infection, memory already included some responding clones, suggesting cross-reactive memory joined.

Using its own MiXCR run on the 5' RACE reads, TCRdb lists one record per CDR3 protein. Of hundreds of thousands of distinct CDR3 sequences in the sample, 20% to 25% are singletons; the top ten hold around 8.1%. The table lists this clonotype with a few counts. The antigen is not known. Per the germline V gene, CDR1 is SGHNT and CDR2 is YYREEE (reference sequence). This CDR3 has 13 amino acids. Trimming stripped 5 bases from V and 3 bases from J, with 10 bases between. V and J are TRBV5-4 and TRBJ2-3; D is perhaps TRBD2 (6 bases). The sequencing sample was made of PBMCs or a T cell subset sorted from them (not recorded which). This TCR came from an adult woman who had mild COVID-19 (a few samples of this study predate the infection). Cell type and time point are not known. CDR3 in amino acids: CASRPAGTDTQYF. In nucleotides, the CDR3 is TGTGCCAGCAGACCGGCGGGAACAGATACGCAGTATTTT.